Shown below are 14 T cell receptor beta chains from a single sample sequenced in a study of blood T cell repertoires in COVID-19. TCRdb keeps only in-frame clones here, not all; method: immunoSEQ multiplex PCR. The sample lists 75,000 to 100,000 clones; about 80% were seen once. Sequencing input: peripheral blood. The receptor set was obtained from a man in his 70s with acute or convalescent COVID-19.

The chain carries TRBV27 and TRBJ2-2; 8 positions match TRBD2. The CDR3 has 17 amino acids. The junction had 8 bases not matched to a gene; V was cut back by 2 bases and J by 3 bases. CDR1 MNHEY and CDR2 SMNVEV come from the germline V gene (reference sequence). The CDR3 sequence: CASSLTPAGAYTGELFF. The CDR3 DNA reads TGTGCCAGCAGTTTAACCCCAGCGGGGGCGTACACCGGGGAGCTGTTTTTT.

V gene TRBV29-1 combines with J gene TRBJ1-2; D gene uncertain. V lost 6 bases to trimming and J lost 5 bases, with 16 bases between them. The germline V gene has CDR1 SQVTM and CDR2 ANQGSEA. This CDR3 spans 13 amino acids. For the CDR3, the DNA is TGCAGCGTCCTCCCACCGGGAGGGTATGGCTACACCTTC. Amino acids: CSVLPPGGYGYTF.

This clone turned up a few times. The J gene is TRBJ2-5, the V gene TRBV28; TRBD1 matches at 8 bases. CDR1 is MDHEN, CDR2 SYDVKM, per germline. This CDR3 has 15 residues. J was trimmed by 4 bases and V by 5 bases; bases with no gene match: 9. The CDR3: CASSPLGQGAETQYF. CDR3 coding DNA: TGTGCCAGCAGTCCCCTAGGACAGGGAGCAGAGACCCAGTACTTC.

V gene TRBV7-2 combines with J gene TRBJ2-7, with D unresolved. Germline CDR1 SGHTA, CDR2 FQGNSA. The CDR3 sequence is 13 residues long. V shed 0 bases and J shed 2 bases, with 5 bases lying between them. The CDR3 sequence is CASSLALAYEQYF. DNA for the CDR3: TGTGCCAGCAGCTTAGCCCTAGCCTACGAGCAGTACTTC.

The chain combines TRBV6-2 or TRBV6-3 with TRBJ2-1; 10 bases agree with TRBD1. The CDR3 runs to 14 residues. Trimming cost V 4 bases and J 12 bases; bases outside gene matches: 9. Germline CDR1 is MNHEY and CDR2 is SVGEGT. The CDR3 is CASSFRDRGPGQFF. The CDR3 coding sequence is TGTGCCAGCAGTTTTCGGGACAGGGGCCCTGGGCAGTTCTTC.

This clone appeared a single time. V is TRBV27 and J is TRBJ1-2, with TRBD1 matching over 12 bases. CDR3 length: 15 amino acids. V lost 6 bases to trimming and J lost 8 bases; unmatched junction nucleotides: 10. Per the germline V gene, CDR1 is MNHEY and CDR2 is SMNVEV (reference sequence). The CDR3 bases are TGTGCCAGCAGGTCCAGGGACAGGGGGCTAGGGGGCTACACCTTC. This gives the protein CASRSRDRGLGGYTF.

This chain links TRBV5-1 with TRBJ2-2; 9 nucleotides line up with TRBD1. Germline values: CDR1 SGHRS, CDR2 YFSETQ. V dropped 5 bases and J dropped 7; count of bases not matched to a gene: 3. The CDR3 is 13 amino acids. CDR3 in DNA: TGCGCCAGCAGAGGACAGGGGTTCGGGGAGCTGTTTTTT. Protein: CASRGQGFGELFF.

CDR3 bases: TGTGCCAGCAGCCGGAAAAAGACAGGGGGAACTGAAGCTTTCTTT. It yields the protein CASSRKKTGGTEAFF. The chain carries TRBV5-4 and TRBJ1-1, with 9 bases that match TRBD1. Germline V lookup: CDR1 SGHNT, CDR2 YYREEE (reference sequence). The V segment lost 4 bases and the J segment 5 bases; nucleotides outside the gene matches: 9. There are 15 residues in the CDR3.

This clone showed up just once. This chain links TRBV4-2 with TRBJ2-6; possible D gene TRBD2, 5 bases. Trimming shortened V by 0 bases and J by 0 bases, and 9 bases separated the two germline ends. The CDR3 is 17 amino acids. In germline, CDR1 is LGHNA, CDR2 YNFKEQ. The CDR3 nucleotides are TGTGCCAGCAGCCAAGAGAGCGGTAGCTCTGGGGCCAACGTCCTGACTTTC. This encodes CASSQESGSSGANVLTF.

This clone was seen more than once but under ten times. The chain joins TRBV18 to TRBJ2-7; 7 nucleotides agree with TRBD1. The CDR3 is 12 amino acids. Trimming removed 6 bases from V and 4 bases from J; junction bases left unmatched: 3. Germline V lookup: CDR1 KGHSH, CDR2 LQKENI. The CDR3 bases are TGTGCCAGCTCCGAGGACAGGTACGAGCAGTACTTC. It encodes CASSEDRYEQYF.

This rearrangement joins TRBV20-1 to TRBJ2-1, with D uncertain. Germline lookup yields CDR1 DFQATT and CDR2 SNEGSKA (reference sequence). The germline V and J ends were trimmed by 3 bases and 7 bases, with 7 bases remaining between them. The CDR3 loop spans 11 amino acids. The CDR3 is CSASKENEQFF. DNA of the CDR3: TGCAGTGCTAGTAAAGAGAATGAGCAGTTCTTC.

At least ten counts were recorded for this clone. The J gene is TRBJ2-7, the V gene TRBV6-5; no definite D call. The CDR3 is made up of 12 amino acids. CDR1 and CDR2 from the germline V gene are MNHEY and SVGAGI. The V gene lost 4 bases and the J gene lost 0 bases, with 4 bases spanning the gap. CDR3 in DNA: TGTGCCAGCAGTTTTTACTCCTACGAGCAGTACTTC. The encoded protein is CASSFYSYEQYF.

This clone was seen more than once but under ten times. This rearrangement joins TRBV19 to TRBJ1-5; 8 bases line up with TRBD1. The CDR3 length is 19 residues. Losses at the gene ends were 5 bases for V and 0 bases for J; bases not matched to a gene: 15. The germline V gene encodes CDR1 LNHDA and CDR2 SQIVND (reference sequence). The CDR3 nucleotides are TGTGCCAGTAGTCTCAAGTTGTCACAGGGGGTTTATAGCAATCAGCCCCAGCATTTT. Its translation: CASSLKLSQGVYSNQPQHF.

The chain links TRBV11-2 to TRBJ2-7, with 11 positions matching TRBD2. CDR3 length: 16 amino acids. The V gene's germline CDR1 is SGHAT and CDR2 FQNNGV. The junction had 5 bases not matched to a gene; V was cut back by 4 bases and J by 0 bases. CDR3 protein: CASSWRLAGRSYEQYF. The DNA of the CDR3 is TGTGCCAGCAGCTGGAGACTAGCGGGGCGCTCCTACGAGCAGTACTTC.